This section outlines one TCR beta chain sequence together with its context. Its target is not known. The data belong to a study of CXCR3-negative and CXCR3-positive naive CD8 T cells. UMI-labeled 5' RACE TRB cDNA libraries were prepared from the cells. With the 5' RACE reads reprocessed, TCRdb shows one record per CDR3 protein and no DNA. In all, the sample yields about 98,000 distinct CDR3 sequences. Findings of the study overall: When CXCR3-positive naive cells were set against CXCR3-negative naive cells, the former had more hydrophobic TRB CDR3s.

The CDR3 sequence is 17 residues long. Germline CDR1 and CDR2: MDHEN and SYDVKM. The sample consisted of naive CXCR3+ CD8+ T cells from blood. Subset described: CD45RO-CCR7+CD27+CD95- naive CD8+ T cells expressing CXCR3 (TNR3+). This receptor was taken from a human donor in good health. Some clones in this sample may be carry-over from other donors' samples. The gene calls are TRBV28 and TRBJ1-4; TCRdb designates TRBD1, a call that cannot be tested without DNA. The CDR3: CASSLFSIGSGVEKLFF.